This section outlines one TCR beta chain sequence together with its context. This clonotype was seen many times. The antigen it binds to is not known. No clone much larger than this one lies a single base away; base qualities are absent. This specimen comes from a study of regulatory T cells in long-lasting Graves disease (dated by TCRdb to the early 2020s). Regarding the complete study: Newly diagnosed Graves' disease patients had taken antithyroid drugs for less than 3 months. A total of about 33 samples underwent TCR sequencing, from some 13 patients with persistent Graves' disease and approximately 20 patients with newly diagnosed Graves' disease. Persistent Graves' disease patients were compared with newly diagnosed Graves' disease patients by peripheral blood TCR sequencing and RNA sequencing. The study was conducted in China and was registered as a clinical trial. The paper as a whole reports these results and caveats: Persistent disease showed preferential use of TRBV28, TRBJ1-2 and TRBJ2-5, whereas newly diagnosed disease favored TRBV20-1 and TRBJ2-1. Patients with persistent disease shared more public clonotypes (approximately 2,500) than newly diagnosed patients did (more than 900). Persistent Graves' disease patients showed lower TCR Shannon entropy and fewer highly expanded clones than newly diagnosed patients, suggesting clonal expansion. Sequencing and analysis were limited to the TCR beta chain. Only peripheral blood was studied, because thyroid tissue, the primary lesion, was inaccessible. As a limitation, the authors acknowledged that the small sample size may reduce accuracy.

The intended sense of this specimen's time point label: newly diagnosed GD, antithyroid drugs for less than 3 months. RNA was extracted from PBMCs in TRIzol for both TCR sequencing and RNA sequencing. The diagnosis of Graves' disease was made according to American Thyroid Association guidelines. The patients came from an endocrinology department in Xi'an, China. Each patient gave approximately 9 milliliters of peripheral blood, collected in an EDTA anticoagulant tube. Ficoll Paque Plus density gradient separation was used to isolate PBMCs, and no further T cell sorting was done. An Agilent 2100 Bioanalyzer and agarose gel were used to check RNA quality, and a NanoDrop 2000 was used to measure RNA concentration. CDR1 GTSNPN and CDR2 SVGIG are derived from the germline V gene (reference sequence). Taken from cysteine to phenylalanine, the CDR3 has 14 residues. The read is trimmed to its CDR3 DNA, 42 bases read in frame from base 1. V sheds 0 bases and J sheds 0 bases, leaving 8 bases between their ends.

The library was built by means of multiplex PCR. TCRdb shows the sequencer as Illumina HiSeq 4000. CDR3 regions were amplified by Arm-PCR with iRepertoire HTBI primers to construct TCR beta libraries. Gel purification was performed on PCR products prior to sequencing. The study's processing was this. A total of some 60 TRBV and approximately 13 TRBJ segments were identified across samples and were used for gene usage analysis of CDR3 amino acid clonotypes. COPE and FqMerger were used to merge filtered high-quality paired reads into contigs. BLAST was used to align contigs to the IMGT TRBV, TRBD and TRBJ reference genes, and CDR3 was defined following IMGT. Any clonotype with a frequency above 0.1% was counted as a highly expanded clone. Repertoire diversity was measured by Shannon entropy, and V-J evenness by the Gini coefficient. A clonotype was considered public if more than one individual shared it. The public reads were quality trimmed at Q25 with fastp and then assembled into clones with MiXCR by TCRdb, keeping productive beta chains. Entries that share a CDR3 protein sequence are merged under the most common genes and DNA. These V and J calls are TCRdb output, not the study's own analysis. A total of about 440,000 distinct CDR3 sequences appear in this sample, approximately 16% of them only once. The top ten hold about a quarter of the sample.

This same sample was also taken into another study, of T cells in Graves' hyperthyroidism and ophthalmopathy. The second study, in turn, reports: Stable Graves' hyperthyroidism was defined as no progression to ophthalmopathy during 18 months of follow-up. Hyperthyroidism patients were aged 18 to 65 years and newly diagnosed, with disease duration of less than 2 months. The study excluded patients with uncontrolled infections, other autoimmune diseases, pregnancy or lactation. Clinical symptoms, serum thyroxine and TRAb, thyroid ultrasound, and orbital computed tomography formed the basis for the diagnoses. A first-round RT-PCR of the TCR CDR3 used the HTBI primer set with the Qiagen OneStep RT-PCR kit. Most expanded thyroid clonotypes (frequency above 0.001) were also detected in blood, suggesting blood repertoires may reflect thyroid immune responses. In cross-validation, a model built on a 13 V-J signature told ophthalmopathy apart from stable hyperthyroidism with roughly 87% sensitivity and approximately 81% specificity, and in testing the same model reached 80%/75%. In validation, progression to ophthalmopathy was predicted by the model with 55% to 71% sensitivity and approximately 78% specificity, a median of approximately 6.5 months before onset. To identify distinguishing TCR V-J signatures, a discovery cohort of about 100 patients was used, comprising some 45 with Graves' ophthalmopathy and under 60 with stable Graves' hyperthyroidism. Prospective prediction of ophthalmopathy was tested in an independent validation cohort of approximately 19 hyperthyroidism patients and some 17 patients who later progressed to ophthalmopathy. For training and testing, the 110 or so patients in the discovery cohort were randomly divided in a 7:3 ratio. In about 6 Graves' hyperthyroidism patients, the study also compared T-cell repertoires from thyroid tissue with T-cell repertoires from blood. Following sampling, methimazole starting at 30 mg daily was given to hyperthyroidism patients, and high-dose intravenous methylprednisolone was given to ophthalmopathy patients. Libraries were constructed in a second round of multiplex PCR, after which size selection and purification were performed. Libraries were sequenced paired-end with 100 bp reads on an Illumina HiSeq2000. Raw data were processed with SOAPnuke, discarding reads with adapters, uncalled bases, mean Phred below 15, or no exact constant-primer or identifier match. COPE v1.2.5 was used to merge the high-quality paired reads, and each unique nucleotide sequence was defined as a clonotype. Clonotypes were aligned to IMGT TRBV, TRBD and TRBJ reference segments using MiTCR v1.1. The analysis included only V-J combinations with a frequency above 0.0001, which together covered approximately 99% of the repertoires. A TCS score was defined as the ratio of F50 (clonal expansion) to E x V (chaos), with BLOSUM62-based TCRdist applied between CDR3 peptides within each V-J. Welch's t-statistics and random forest reduced just over 500 V-J features to some 14, which were used in a naive Bayes classifier (R e1071). No statistical method was used to set the sample size in advance, and investigators knew the group allocation. The paper describes TCR Vbeta CDR3 sequencing of 135 peripheral blood samples, made up of some 42 ophthalmopathy patients, roughly 72 hyperthyroidism patients and some 17 progressor patients.

The sequence came from a young woman with Graves disease. Donor details come from another sample of the same person, matched by shared clones. The sequenced sample was peripheral blood mononuclear cells (PBMCs), obtained at new diagnosis, from a patient treated with antithyroid drugs. This chain is built from TRBV30 and TRBJ1-1, with the identity of the D gene unclear. The DNA reads as follows: TGTGCCTGGAGTGTGTGGACGGTGAACACTGAAGCTTTCTTT. It specifies CAWSVWTVNTEAFF.